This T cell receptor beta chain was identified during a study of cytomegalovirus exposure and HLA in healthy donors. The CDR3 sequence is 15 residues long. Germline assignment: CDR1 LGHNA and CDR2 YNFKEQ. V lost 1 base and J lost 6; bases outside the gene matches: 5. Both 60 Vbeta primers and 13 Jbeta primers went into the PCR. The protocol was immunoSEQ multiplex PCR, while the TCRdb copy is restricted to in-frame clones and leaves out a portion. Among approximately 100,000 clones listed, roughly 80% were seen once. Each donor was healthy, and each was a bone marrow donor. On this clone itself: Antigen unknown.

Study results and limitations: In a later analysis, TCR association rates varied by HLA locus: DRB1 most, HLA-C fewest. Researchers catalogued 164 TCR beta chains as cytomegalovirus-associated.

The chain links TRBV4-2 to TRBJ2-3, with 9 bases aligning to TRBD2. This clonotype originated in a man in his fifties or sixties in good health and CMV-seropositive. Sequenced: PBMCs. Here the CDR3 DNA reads TGTGCCAGCAGCCAAGTAGCGGGGGAAGGGGATACGCAGTATTTT. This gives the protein CASSQVAGEGDTQYF.